This T cell receptor beta chain was retrieved from a study of T cells in localized non-small cell lung cancer. The CDR3 is 14 residues long. Some clones are missing from TCRdb's copy, which holds only in-frame ones; the method was immunoSEQ multiplex PCR. The sample shows 26,000 or so clones, roughly 90% of them seen only once. Remarks on this clone: Its specificity is not known.

Overall study results and limits: Across samples, adjacent lung featured a median around 55 of the top 100 tumor clones. Uninvolved adjacent lung had more T cell clonality than any other tissue, topping tumor.

This rearrangement joins TRBV21-1 to TRBJ2-5; the table calls TRBD1, which could not be checked here. TRBV21-1 is a listed pseudogene. Specimen: peripheral blood, collected before any cancer treatment. This clonotype originated in a female donor aged 60 or older with stage I lung adenocarcinoma. The CDR3 coding sequence is TGTGCCAGCAGCCTGGAAACAGGCAGGGAGACCCAGTACTTC. The encoded protein is CASSLETGRETQYF.